This T cell receptor beta chain was retrieved from a study of vaccination effects on CD4 cells after COVID-19 (dated by TCRdb to between 2021 and 2022). In the study overall: To identify antigen-specific CD4+ T cell clonotypes by their expansion, the ViraFEST assay first stimulated PBMC with viral peptide pools and then applied TCR sequencing. Participants received two doses of either the BNT162b2 or the mRNA-1273 mRNA SARS-CoV-2 vaccine. About 2 million PBMC per well were cultured in IMDM with about 4.5% human AB serum, around 9.1 IU/ml IL-2 and gentamicin, plus 10 ug/ml peptides. The study compared SARS-CoV-2 spike-specific CD4+ TCR repertoires before and after mRNA vaccination in COVID-19 convalescent patients and infection-naive vaccine recipients. A total of nine to ten COVID-19 convalescent patients and several SARS-CoV-2-naive healthy vaccine recipients were included in the full study. The Oncomine TCR Beta short-read assay on an Illumina iSeq 100 was used to sequence cultures from other donors in the study.

The germline V gene yields MGHRA for CDR1 and YSYEKL for CDR2. Including the terminal cysteine and phenylalanine, the CDR3 comprises 18 residues. The entry retains the CDR3 DNA only, 54 bases that are in frame from base 1. Between the V and J ends, shortened by 0 bases and 0 bases respectively, the junction contains 12 bases. After more than 9 days of culture, CD4+ T cells were isolated with the EasySep CD4+ T cell isolation kit. The absence of prior SARS-CoV-2 infection in healthy vaccine recipients was confirmed by negative nucleocapsid antibodies before and after vaccination. On days 3 and 7, half of the culture medium was replaced with fresh IL-2-containing medium. Unless otherwise noted, each peptide stimulation condition was cultured in triplicate wells. PBMC were separated from whole blood using Ficoll-Paque Plus gradient centrifugation and were then either cryopreserved at -140C or used fresh. Genomic DNA was extracted from cultured CD4+ T cells with the QIAamp micro DNA kit.

Libraries were constructed by the immunoSEQ multiplex PCR assay. TCR beta CDR3 sequencing was performed on DNA from the cultured, isolated CD4+ T cells. The authors processed their data as follows. Non-productive TCR sequences were removed and reads were trimmed to the CDR3 region, keeping CDR3s of at least 7 amino acids. Antigen-specific clonotypes were identified using the MANAFEST web app by comparison of expansion in peptide wells against reference cultures. To be called positive, a clone needed expansion at FDR<0.05 compared with the reference and with all other wells, an odds ratio greater than 5, and a frequency greater than 0.1% in two replicate wells. Cross-reactive clonotypes were defined as significantly expanded in SARS-CoV-2 spike wells and in at least one common cold coronavirus spike condition. CDR3 similarity was assessed by Levenshtein distance with the stringdist R package, and unrooted trees were built with ape in R 3.6.1. TCRdb limited this immuneACCESS table to in-frame rearrangements with V and J called. A share of clones is missing; checked studies link under half to unresolved V genes, and the rest is unexplained. Clone size and V and J calls were adopted from that table, with D and trimming inferred from the DNA. The sample contains tens of thousands of clones, about 71% of them found a single time. Of the sample, 3.5% to 4% falls within the top ten clones.

In regard to this clone: What this receptor recognizes is not known. Base quality data are lacking; no much larger clone is found one base away.

The paper as a whole reports these results and caveats: Clones induced by infection and clones induced by vaccination both contracted markedly at late timepoints after vaccination, which fits with T cell responses waning over time. Only a small number of convalescent patients were included, and no early post-infection timepoints were available, which limited the study. In healthy vaccine recipients, vaccine-induced clones were almost all SARS-CoV-2 mono-reactive, with only 1 of 255 cross-reactive with common cold coronaviruses.

This receptor was obtained from a human donor who received a COVID-19 vaccine. Sequenced material: CD4+ T cells from PBMCs cultured without peptide, taken before COVID-19 vaccination. The sequence joins TRBV4-1 to TRBJ2-6; confidence is insufficient to name the D gene. CDR3 loop: CASSQDHWASSGANVLTF. The DNA reads TGCGCCAGCAGCCAAGATCATTGGGCAAGCTCTGGGGCCAACGTCCTGACTTTC.